This T cell receptor beta chain was found in a study of shared clonotypes between healthy human individuals. The CDR3 has 15 amino acids. CDR1 and CDR2 from the germline V gene are MNHNS and SASEGT. V dropped 4 bases and J dropped 4; count of bases not matched to a gene: 7. The assay used deep level. The data were produced by immunoSEQ multiplex PCR, yet TCRdb's version contains in-frame clones alone and is incomplete. The sample has some 89,000 clones; roughly two thirds are singletons. The receptor was isolated from a man younger than 40 in good health. The specimen sequenced was memory CD8+ T cells sorted from blood. Subset noted: CD45RO+ cells pooled with CCR7-negative TemRA cells. V is TRBV6-1 and J is TRBJ2-3; 8 nucleotides align to TRBD2. The CDR3 DNA follows: TGTGCCAGCAGTGCAAGCGGGAGCTTCCCAGATACGCAGTATTTT. Amino acids: CASSASGSFPDTQYF.